A few counts support the clone carrying this T cell receptor (beta chain). What it binds is not known. Assay: immunoSEQ multiplex PCR; the TCRdb copy retains only in-frame clones and omits some. The repertoire includes about 82,000 clones, over 75% of them detected once, and about 1.9% sits in the top ten. V lost 2 bases to trimming and J lost 4 bases; unmatched junction nucleotides: 10. This CDR3 contains 17 residues. Germline values: CDR1 MGHDK, CDR2 SYGVNS. The sample belongs to a study of OX40 agonist ivuxolimab in advanced cancers. Background on the study: Partial responses were seen in three patients, one with hepatocellular carcinoma and two with cutaneous melanoma. Findings and limits, study-wide: Dosing at 0.1 to 3.0 mg/kg was accompanied by clonal expansion of CD4+ and CD8+ blood T cells by week 6.

The receptor was isolated from an adult with an advanced solid tumor such as melanoma, head and neck, liver or kidney cancer. V usage is TRBV25-1 and J usage is TRBJ2-1; 8 bases line up with TRBD2. The sample was CD4+ or CD8+ T cells sorted from blood, taken in a trial of the OX40 agonist ivuxolimab. The chain's CDR3 is CASSELSGTRGYNEQFF. As DNA, the CDR3 is TGTGCCAGCAGTGAACTTTCCGGGACTAGGGGATACAATGAGCAGTTCTTC.